The clone carrying this TCR beta chain was counted ten times or more. Its antigen is not known. This record comes from a study of identical twins. Points from the study as a whole: For zero-insertion analyses, partial confounding could come from invariant MAIT and iNKT cells. The abundant beta clonotypes from cord blood had fewer insertions, and memory repertoires had none of this. Modeled out-of-frame TCR alpha sharing in monozygotic twins fell below observed levels. Alpha sequences out of frame and shared by twins had excess low generation probability.

TCRdb re-derived calls from the 5' RACE reads in MiXCR, one entry per CDR3 protein. The data show 200,000 to 250,000 distinct CDR3 sequences, with 5.5% to 8% seen just once and approximately 3.7% held by the top ten. The CDR3 has 16 amino acids. The junction had 9 bases not matched to a gene; V was cut back by 5 bases and J by 2 bases. Per germline, CDR1 SGHVS and CDR2 FQNEAQ. These data were likewise used in another study, on yellow fever vaccine responses in identical twins.

This TCR was recovered from a woman in her late teens or twenties in good health. Input material: memory (CD45RO+) T cells sorted from blood. This chain links TRBV7-8 with TRBJ1-5; TRBD1 agrees at 7 bases. This CDR3 is CASSPDREERNQPQHF. DNA for the CDR3: TGTGCCAGCAGCCCAGACAGGGAGGAGCGCAATCAGCCCCAGCATTTT.